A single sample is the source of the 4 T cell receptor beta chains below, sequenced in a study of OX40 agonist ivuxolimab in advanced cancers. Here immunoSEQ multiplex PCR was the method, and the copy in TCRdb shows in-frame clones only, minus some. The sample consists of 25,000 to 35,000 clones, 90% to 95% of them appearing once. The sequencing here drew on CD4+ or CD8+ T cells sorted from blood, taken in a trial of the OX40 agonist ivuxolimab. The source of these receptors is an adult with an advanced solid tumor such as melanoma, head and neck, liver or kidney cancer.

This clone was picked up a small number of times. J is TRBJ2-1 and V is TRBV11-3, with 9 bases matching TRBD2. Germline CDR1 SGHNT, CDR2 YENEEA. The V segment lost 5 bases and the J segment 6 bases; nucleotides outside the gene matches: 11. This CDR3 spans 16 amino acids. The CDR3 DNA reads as TGTGCCAGCAGCACCCCGGCGGGGGGGCAGGGCAATGAGCAGTTCTTC. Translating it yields CASSTPAGGQGNEQFF.

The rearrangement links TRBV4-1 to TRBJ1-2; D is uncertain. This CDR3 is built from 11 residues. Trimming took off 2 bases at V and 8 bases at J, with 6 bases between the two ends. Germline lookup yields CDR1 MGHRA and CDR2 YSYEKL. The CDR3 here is CASSQSQGYTF. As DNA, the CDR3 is TGCGCCAGCAGCCAAAGTCAAGGCTACACCTTC.

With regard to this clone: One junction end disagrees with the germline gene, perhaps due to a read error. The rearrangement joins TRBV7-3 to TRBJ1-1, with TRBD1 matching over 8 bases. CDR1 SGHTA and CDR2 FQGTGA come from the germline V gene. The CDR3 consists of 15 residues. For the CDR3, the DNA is TGTGCCAGCAGCGTAACTGGACAGGGTACGGCTGAAGCTTTCTTT. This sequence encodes CASSVTGQGTAEAFF.

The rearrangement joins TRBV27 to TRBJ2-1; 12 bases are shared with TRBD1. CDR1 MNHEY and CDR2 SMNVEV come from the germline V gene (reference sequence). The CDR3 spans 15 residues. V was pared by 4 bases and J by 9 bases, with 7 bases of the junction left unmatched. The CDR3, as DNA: TGTGCCAGCAGTTACGGGACAGGGGGCTTAGGTGAGCAGTTCTTC. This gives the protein CASSYGTGGLGEQFF.